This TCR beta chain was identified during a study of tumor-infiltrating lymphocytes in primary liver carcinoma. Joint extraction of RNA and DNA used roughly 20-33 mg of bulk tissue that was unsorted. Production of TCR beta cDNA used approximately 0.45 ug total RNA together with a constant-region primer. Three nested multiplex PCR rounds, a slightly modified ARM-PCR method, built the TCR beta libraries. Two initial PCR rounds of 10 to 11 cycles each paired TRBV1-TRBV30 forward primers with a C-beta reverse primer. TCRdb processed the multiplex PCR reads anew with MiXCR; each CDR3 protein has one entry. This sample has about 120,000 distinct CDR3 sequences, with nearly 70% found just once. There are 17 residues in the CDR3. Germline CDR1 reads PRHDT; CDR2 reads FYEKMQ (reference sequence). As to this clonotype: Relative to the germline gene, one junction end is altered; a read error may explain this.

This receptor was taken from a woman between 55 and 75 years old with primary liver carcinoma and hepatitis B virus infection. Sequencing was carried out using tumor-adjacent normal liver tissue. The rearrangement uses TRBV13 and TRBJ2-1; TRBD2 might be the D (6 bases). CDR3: CAISLVVTGAGKSEQFF. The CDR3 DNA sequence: TGTGCCATCAGCTTAGTGGTTACGGGAGCAGGCAAGTCAGAGCAGTTCTTC.